The 6 T cell receptor beta chains below were found in one sample sequenced in a study of cytomegalovirus exposure and HLA in healthy donors. Use of 60 Vbeta and 13 Jbeta primers characterized the PCR. This table comes from immunoSEQ multiplex PCR, and its TCRdb copy is limited to in-frame clones, with some not included. This repertoire shows some 80,000 clones, under 65% found once; its top ten account for 4.4%. The material sequenced was PBMCs. These receptors all come from a male donor in good health and CMV-seropositive.

The CDR3 reads CANPGTLWNTGELFF. The CDR3 DNA is TGTGCCAACCCCGGGACTCTCTGGAACACCGGGGAGCTGTTTTTT. The rearrangement uses TRBV21-1 and TRBJ2-2; the D segment call TRBD2 is taken from the table without a DNA check. TRBV21-1 is an annotated pseudogene. CDR3 size: 15 residues.

The chain has TRBV25-1 and TRBJ2-2; 9 bases agree with TRBD1. The junction had 7 bases not matched to a gene; V was cut back by 6 bases and J by 5 bases. This CDR3 spans 15 amino acids. The germline V gene has CDR1 MGHDK and CDR2 SYGVNS. CDR3 bases: TGTGCCAGCAGCTTATGGACAGGGGAAACCGGGGAGCTGTTTTTT. Translation: CASSLWTGETGELFF.

In this sample, this clone turned up a few times. V usage is TRBV5-6 and J usage is TRBJ1-5; D gene unclear. The germline V gene encodes CDR1 SGHDT and CDR2 YYEEEE. The CDR3 contains 15 residues. With 0 bases removed from V and 4 bases from J, the gap between germline ends came to 11 bases. The CDR3 protein is CASSLAGGKNQPQHF. CDR3 coding DNA: TGTGCCAGCAGCTTGGCTGGAGGGAAGAATCAGCCCCAGCATTTT.

This chain connects TRBV6-5 to TRBJ1-2, with TRBD1 matching over 7 bases. Germline V gene sequence: CDR1 MNHEY, CDR2 SVGAGI. The CDR3 has 13 amino acids. V dropped 6 bases and J dropped 4; count of bases not matched to a gene: 5. As DNA, the CDR3 is TGTGCCAGCAGCCGGGGACAGATCTATGGCTACACCTTC. Encoded protein: CASSRGQIYGYTF.

The chain employs TRBV6-5 and TRBJ2-7; possibly TRBD2 for D (6 bases). CDR3 size: 12 residues. Trimming left V 3 bases short and J 5 bases short, with 8 bases between. CDR1 MNHEY and CDR2 SVGAGI come from the germline V gene. CDR3 protein: CASSYRGNEQYF. The CDR3 DNA sequence: TGTGCCAGCAGTTATCGGGGGAACGAGCAGTACTTC.

The chain employs TRBV7-9 and TRBJ2-5; TRBD1 matches at 9 bases. The CDR3 has 16 residues. Trimming at V came to 4 bases and at J to 3 bases, leaving 9 bases not matched to a gene. Looked up from germline, CDR1 is SEHNR and CDR2 is FQNEAQ (reference sequence). The CDR3 sequence: CASSSPGTGSEETQYF. CDR3 DNA: TGTGCCAGCAGCTCCCCAGGGACAGGGAGCGAAGAGACCCAGTACTTC.